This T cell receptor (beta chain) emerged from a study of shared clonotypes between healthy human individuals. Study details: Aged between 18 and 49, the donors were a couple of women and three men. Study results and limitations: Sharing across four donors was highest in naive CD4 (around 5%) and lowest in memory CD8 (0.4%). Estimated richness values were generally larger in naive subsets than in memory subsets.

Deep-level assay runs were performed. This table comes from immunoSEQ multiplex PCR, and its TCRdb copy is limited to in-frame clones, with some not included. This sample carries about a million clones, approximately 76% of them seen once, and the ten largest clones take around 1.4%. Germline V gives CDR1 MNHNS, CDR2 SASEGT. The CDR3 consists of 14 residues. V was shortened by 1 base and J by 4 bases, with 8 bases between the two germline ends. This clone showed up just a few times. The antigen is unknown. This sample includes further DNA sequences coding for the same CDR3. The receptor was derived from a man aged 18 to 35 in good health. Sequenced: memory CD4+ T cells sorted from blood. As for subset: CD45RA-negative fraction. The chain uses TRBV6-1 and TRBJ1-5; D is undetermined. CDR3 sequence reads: CASSEGWGNQPQHF. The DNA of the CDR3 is TGTGCCAGCAGTGAAGGATGGGGAAATCAGCCCCAGCATTTT.